The 29 T cell receptor beta chains below come from one sample, sequenced in a study of OX40 agonist ivuxolimab in advanced cancers. TCRdb's table, derived via immunoSEQ multiplex PCR, lists solely in-frame clones and lacks some. The sample lists around 68,000 clones, roughly nine tenths occurring once. The sequences come from CD4+ or CD8+ T cells sorted from blood, collected in a trial of the OX40 agonist ivuxolimab. The receptors were sampled from an adult with an advanced solid tumor such as melanoma, head and neck, liver or kidney cancer.

This clone occurred once. The chain joins TRBV6-4 to TRBJ1-1, with D perhaps TRBD1 (5 bases). Trimming left V 8 bases short and J 1 base short, with 11 bases between. The CDR3 totals 13 residues. Germline CDR1 is MRHNA and CDR2 is SNTAGT. This chain's CDR3 is CASAQGRNTEAFF. Written as DNA, the CDR3 is TGTGCCAGCGCTCAGGGTCGGAACACTGAAGCTTTCTTT.

The rearrangement uses TRBV5-4 and TRBJ2-2; TRBD1 or TRBD2 may be the D gene (5 bases each). The CDR3 spans 15 residues. The ends were cut back, 1 base at V and 0 bases at J, with 7 bases in the middle. Germline V CDR1 and CDR2: SGHNT, YYREEE (reference sequence). CDR3 in DNA: TGTGCCAGCAGCTTGCCGGGACCGAACACCGGGGAGCTGTTTTTT. Its translation: CASSLPGPNTGELFF.

This sequence joins TRBV2 and TRBJ2-7, with D maybe TRBD2 (5 bases). The V end was cut by 11 bases, the J end by 0 bases, with 17 bases between. The CDR3 contains 14 residues. Per germline, CDR1 SNHLY and CDR2 FYNNEI. Here the CDR3 DNA reads TGTGCCGGAAGACGGGGTTTAAGCTCCTACGAGCAGTACTTC. Its protein product is CAGRRGLSSYEQYF.

The chain has TRBV29-1 and TRBJ2-5, with a tentative D call TRBD1 (6 bases). The CDR3 length is 13 residues. The germline gives CDR1 SQVTM, CDR2 ANQGSEA. Trimming cost V 4 bases and J 5 bases, with 14 bases left between them. CDR3 region: CSVAPGAGETQYF. The CDR3 DNA follows: TGCAGCGTTGCCCCAGGGGCCGGGGAGACCCAGTACTTC.

This chain uses TRBV19 with TRBJ2-7, with D tentatively TRBD2 (5 bases). The CDR3 extends over 14 amino acids. Trimming cost V 1 base and J 1 base, with 8 bases left between them. The germline gives CDR1 LNHDA, CDR2 SQIVND (reference sequence). The CDR3 region is CASSIVRGSYEQYF. The CDR3 DNA sequence: TGTGCCAGTAGTATAGTCCGGGGATCCTACGAGCAGTACTTC.

CDR3 in DNA: TGTGCCAGCGCACCCTCCGACGGGAATGAAGCTTTCTTT. This translates into CASAPSDGNEAFF. V and J are TRBV5-4 and TRBJ1-1; D unclear. CDR1 is SGHNT, CDR2 YYREEE, per germline (reference sequence). The CDR3 covers 13 residues. Trimming stripped 7 bases from V and 7 bases from J, with 17 bases between.

This chain joins TRBV6-1 and TRBJ1-2; 8 nucleotides align to TRBD1. The CDR3 totals 13 residues. J was trimmed by 8 bases and V by 4 bases; bases with no gene match: 6. Germline V gene data show CDR1 as MNHNS and CDR2 as SASEGT. The CDR3 sequence: CASSGQGHLGYTF. The CDR3 nucleotides read TGTGCCAGCAGTGGACAGGGGCACCTGGGCTACACCTTC.

The J gene is TRBJ2-7, the V gene TRBV6-1, with D unclear. Germline V gene lookup returns CDR1 MNHNS and CDR2 SASEGT. V was cut by 2 bases and J by 3 bases, with 8 bases left in between. CDR3 length: 13 amino acids. The CDR3 loop reads CASSELRSYEQYF. The CDR3 DNA reads TGTGCCAGCAGTGAACTGAGAAGCTACGAGCAGTACTTC.

The chain has TRBV10-3 and TRBJ2-1; the match to TRBD2 covers 10 bases. Germline V CDR1 and CDR2: ENHRY, SYGVKD. V lost 4 bases, J lost 8 bases, and 14 bases stayed unmatched. CDR3 length: 17 residues. CDR3 residues: CAISASLGSGRGDEQFF. The DNA for the CDR3 is TGTGCCATCAGTGCCTCTCTAGGGAGCGGGAGGGGGGATGAGCAGTTCTTC.

V and J are TRBV6-6 and TRBJ1-4; possible D gene TRBD1, 6 bases. Trimming removed 7 bases from V and 0 bases from J, with 12 bases in between. This CDR3 is 15 amino acids long. Germline V gives CDR1 MNHNY, CDR2 SVGAGI (reference sequence). CDR3 in amino acids: CASIPDRSTNEKLFF. The CDR3 DNA is TGTGCCAGCATCCCAGACAGGTCAACTAATGAAAAACTGTTTTTT.

This rearrangement joins TRBV6-1 to TRBJ2-1; the D gene is possibly TRBD2 (6 bases). CDR3 length: 15 amino acids. V gave up 3 bases and J gave up 2 bases, with 11 bases separating them. The germline CDR1 and CDR2 sequences are MNHNS and SASEGT. For the CDR3, the DNA is TGTGCCAGCAGTGATATAGGAGGGCCCTACAATGAGCAGTTCTTC. Protein sequence: CASSDIGGPYNEQFF.

CDR3 sequence reads: CASSANHEQYF. CDR3 in DNA: TGTGCCAGCAGTGCAAACCACGAGCAGTACTTC. The chain links TRBV2 to TRBJ2-7, with unresolved D. The CDR3 consists of 11 residues. Germline CDR1 SNHLY, CDR2 FYNNEI. V lost 4 bases, J lost 5 bases, and 6 bases lay in between.

V gene TRBV10-2 combines with J gene TRBJ2-7, with D unresolved. Germline values: CDR1 WSHSY, CDR2 SAAADI. CDR3 length: 12 residues. V was trimmed by 4 bases and J by 4 bases, leaving 8 bases between them. The CDR3 region is CASSVWEYEQYF. CDR3 DNA: TGCGCCAGCAGTGTTTGGGAATACGAGCAGTACTTC.

This chain links TRBV19 with TRBJ1-5; D remains unclear. The CDR3 runs to 14 residues. Germline values: CDR1 LNHDA, CDR2 SQIVND (reference sequence). Trimming stripped 6 bases from V and 5 bases from J, with 14 bases between. The CDR3: CASRGPADYQPQHF. Here the CDR3 DNA reads TGTGCCAGTAGAGGACCCGCGGACTATCAGCCCCAGCATTTT.

The chain employs TRBV14 and TRBJ1-3; D may be TRBD1 (5 bases). The CDR3 sequence is 15 residues long. Germline-derived CDR1 and CDR2 are SGHDN and FVKESK. Trimming took 5 bases from V and 0 from J, leaving 11 bases between them. CDR3 protein: CASSTTAFSGNTIYF. The CDR3, as DNA: TGTGCCAGCAGCACGACAGCATTCTCTGGAAACACCATATATTTT. The variable domain in full, with the rest retrieved from reference TRBV14 and TRBJ1-3, is EAGVTQFPSHSVIEKGQTVTLRCDPISGHDNLYWYRRVMGKEIKFLLHFVKESKQDESGMPNNRFLAERTGGTYSTLKVQPAELEDSGVYFCASSTTAFSGNTIYFGEGSWLTVV.

The gene calls are TRBV5-6 and TRBJ2-6; the D call may be TRBD1 or TRBD2 (5 bases each). The CDR3 sequence is 17 residues long. The V gene lost 0 bases and the J gene lost 2 bases, with 12 bases spanning the gap. Germline V gives CDR1 SGHDT, CDR2 YYEEEE. DNA for the CDR3: TGTGCCAGCAGCTTGGTCGGCTGGGGGACTGGGGCCAACGTCCTGACTTTC. Protein sequence: CASSLVGWGTGANVLTF.

This chain uses TRBV29-1 with TRBJ2-3; 11 bases are shared with TRBD2. The V gene end was trimmed by 2 bases and the J gene end by 4 bases; junction bases not matched to a gene: 8. The CDR3 extends over 16 amino acids. Germline assignment: CDR1 SQVTM and CDR2 ANQGSEA. The CDR3 sequence is CSVEFSGRASPDTQYF. CDR3 DNA: TGCAGCGTTGAATTTAGCGGGAGGGCCTCCCCAGATACGCAGTATTTT.

V gene TRBV29-1 combines with J gene TRBJ2-1; TRBD1 aligns across 10 bases. Per germline, CDR1 SQVTM and CDR2 ANQGSEA. CDR3 length: 14 amino acids. V trimming: 5 bases; J trimming: 1 base; junction bases outside the gene matches: 2. DNA of the CDR3: TGCAGCGTTTTGGGACAGGGGTCCTACAATGAGCAGTTCTTC. Amino acids: CSVLGQGSYNEQFF.

The rearrangement uses TRBV5-4 and TRBJ1-2, with D unresolved. CDR3 length: 13 residues. V lost 0 bases, J lost 4 bases, and 7 bases lay in between. Germline V CDR1 and CDR2: SGHNT, YYREEE (reference sequence). CDR3 nucleotides: TGTGCCAGCAGCTTGGGAGGGTTCTATGGCTACACCTTC. It codes for CASSLGGFYGYTF. The whole variable domain, filled in from reference TRBV5-4 and TRBJ1-2, reads ETGVTQSPTHLIKTRGQQVTLRCSSQSGHNTVSWYQQALGQGPQFIFQYYREEENGRGNFPPRFSGLQFPNYSSELNVNALELDDSALYLCASSLGGFYGYTFGSGTRLTVV.

The rearrangement links TRBV29-1 to TRBJ1-2; no clear D gene. The CDR3 sequence is 13 residues long. The V end lost 4 bases, the J end lost 3 bases, and 12 bases lay between the germline ends. Germline values: CDR1 SQVTM, CDR2 ANQGSEA. The chain's CDR3 is CSVVAAPDYGYTF. In DNA form, the CDR3 reads TGCAGCGTTGTTGCGGCCCCGGACTATGGCTACACCTTC.

This clone was seen once. This sequence joins TRBV19 and TRBJ1-3; D possibly corresponds to TRBD1 (6 bases). Germline values: CDR1 LNHDA, CDR2 SQIVND (reference sequence). Trimming stripped 5 bases from V and 4 bases from J, with 6 bases between. This CDR3 is 12 amino acids long. The CDR3 DNA reads as TGTGCCAGTAGTGGGACAGGAAACACCATATATTTT. Its translation is CASSGTGNTIYF.

The rearrangement links TRBV5-4 to TRBJ2-2, with D perhaps matching TRBD2 (6 bases). V was cut by 4 bases and J by 3 bases, with 22 bases left in between. Germline V gene lookup returns CDR1 SGHNT and CDR2 YYREEE (reference sequence). The CDR3 covers 18 residues. The DNA of the CDR3 is TGTGCCAGCAGCCCCAACTGGGGGGAGCTCGGGTACACCGGGGAGCTGTTTTTT. As protein: CASSPNWGELGYTGELFF.

As concerns this clone: Sequence at one end of the junction differs from germline and may be a read error. This rearrangement joins TRBV7-7 to TRBJ1-2, with 8 bases matching TRBD1. This CDR3 region has 14 residues. Germline loops: CDR1 SSHAT, CDR2 FNYEAQ (reference sequence). The CDR3: CASSFGQGTNGYTF. As DNA, the CDR3 is TGTGCTAGCAGCTTCGGACAGGGAACAAATGGCTACACCTTC.

CDR3 amino acids: CASSPWTASATQYF. The CDR3 DNA is TGTGCCAGCTCACCATGGACTGCTTCGGCTACGCAGTATTTT. The rearrangement uses TRBV18 and TRBJ2-3; perhaps TRBD2 as D (5 bases). CDR3 length equals 14 residues. Germline values: CDR1 KGHSH, CDR2 LQKENI. The V end was cut by 2 bases, the J end by 8 bases, with 14 bases between.

The chain employs TRBV27 and TRBJ2-3; D unresolved. The V end was cut by 0 bases, the J end by 0 bases, with 13 bases between. CDR3 length: 17 residues. Germline V gene data show CDR1 as MNHEY and CDR2 as SMNVEV (reference sequence). CDR3 in DNA: TGTGCCAGCAGTTTATCGAGCCGAAGATATAGCACAGATACGCAGTATTTT. Its translation is CASSLSSRRYSTDTQYF.

This chain uses TRBV5-6 with TRBJ2-6; D unresolved. This CDR3 has 13 amino acids. V lost 2 bases and J 3 bases, leaving 3 bases between the germline ends. Per germline, CDR1 SGHDT and CDR2 YYEEEE. The CDR3 DNA reads as TGTGCCAGCAGCTTTGGTGGGGCCAACGTCCTGACTTTC. Translated: CASSFGGANVLTF.

This rearrangement joins TRBV28 to TRBJ2-1, with 9 bases matching TRBD2. The CDR3 totals 16 residues. Germline CDR1 MDHEN, CDR2 SYDVKM. The J segment lost 2 bases and the V segment lost 6 bases, leaving 8 bases of the junction unmatched. The CDR3 nucleotides read TGTGCCAGCAGATCCGGTAGCGGGAGACCCTACAATGAGCAGTTCTTC. It translates to CASRSGSGRPYNEQFF.

This chain connects TRBV9 to TRBJ2-7; D uncertain. The V end was cut by 0 bases, the J end by 6 bases, with 4 bases between. Germline lookup yields CDR1 SGDLS and CDR2 YYNGEE. The length of the CDR3 is 11 residues. This CDR3 reads CASSVDGEQYF. In nucleotides, the CDR3 is TGTGCCAGCAGCGTAGATGGCGAGCAGTACTTC.

V and J are TRBV19 and TRBJ1-3; possible D gene TRBD1, 5 bases. The CDR3 sequence is 14 residues long. The germline gives CDR1 LNHDA, CDR2 SQIVND (reference sequence). V shed 10 bases and J shed 0 bases, with 13 bases lying between them. The CDR3 here is CATTQGVSGNTIYF. CDR3 bases: TGTGCCACTACGCAGGGCGTCTCTGGAAACACCATATATTTT.